The 7 T cell receptor beta chains below all came from one sample that was sequenced in a study of CD8 T cells in Susac syndrome. It was with random hexamers that 0.5 to 1 ug RNA was reverse transcribed. TCRdb re-called the immunoSEQ multiplex PCR reads through MiXCR, storing one row per CDR3 protein. The sample lists 85,000 to 90,000 distinct CDR3 sequences; roughly 91% were seen once. Sequencing input: CD8+ T cells from PBMCs. These receptors were obtained from a human donor in good health.

The V gene is TRBV2, the J gene TRBJ2-1; TRBD1 aligns across 7 bases. V shed 7 bases, J shed 7 bases, and the junction held 13 bases outside the gene matches. CDR3 length: 15 amino acids. Per the germline V gene, CDR1 is SNHLY and CDR2 is FYNNEI. CDR3 residues: CASTPSSGQMNEQFF. The DNA of the CDR3 is TGTGCCAGCACCCCCAGCTCGGGACAGATGAATGAGCAGTTCTTC.

The J gene is TRBJ2-3, the V gene TRBV9; TRBD1 matches 8 bases. Germline V gene sequence: CDR1 SGDLS, CDR2 YYNGEE. Losses at the gene ends were 7 bases for V and 0 bases for J; bases not matched to a gene: 13. This CDR3 has 17 amino acids. CDR3 in amino acids: CASLPGTGSTSTDTQYF. Here the CDR3 DNA reads TGTGCCAGCCTTCCCGGGACAGGCTCAACTAGCACAGATACGCAGTATTTT.

This clonotype appeared once. The chain is built from TRBV9 and TRBJ2-7; 10 nucleotides agree with TRBD1. CDR1 is SGDLS, CDR2 YYNGEE, per germline. V lost 3 bases, J lost 4 bases, and 4 bases stayed unmatched. The CDR3 sequence is 14 residues long. This chain's CDR3 is CASSEGTGVYEQYF. CDR3 DNA: TGTGCCAGCAGCGAAGGGACAGGGGTATACGAGCAGTACTTC.

This chain links TRBV19 with TRBJ2-1; 9 bases are shared with TRBD1. The CDR3 has 15 amino acids. V lost 7 bases, J lost 10 bases, and 14 bases stayed unmatched. Germline CDR1 LNHDA, CDR2 SQIVND (reference sequence). The CDR3 region is CASTLSTGGLGEQFF. In DNA, the CDR3 is TGTGCCAGTACCCTAAGCACAGGGGGCTTGGGGGAGCAGTTCTTC.

The chain joins TRBV19 to TRBJ1-5; no clear D gene. V lost 2 bases and J 0 bases, leaving 8 bases between the germline ends. The germline V gene encodes CDR1 LNHDA and CDR2 SQIVND (reference sequence). The CDR3 covers 15 residues. The CDR3 spells CASSISAYSNQPQHF. DNA for the CDR3: TGTGCCAGTAGTATATCGGCCTATAGCAATCAGCCCCAGCATTTT.

J is TRBJ2-3 and V is TRBV6-5, with D perhaps TRBD1 or TRBD2 (6 bases each). Trimming removed 5 bases at V and 4 bases at J, with 10 bases between. There are 13 residues in the CDR3. Germline CDR1 and CDR2: MNHEY and SVGAGI. The CDR3 region has the DNA TGTGCCAGCAGTCCTAGGGGGGCAGATACGCAGTATTTT. This encodes CASSPRGADTQYF.

The rearrangement uses TRBV14 and TRBJ2-7, with TRBD1 identical over 10 bases. The CDR3 covers 17 residues. Germline V gives CDR1 SGHDN, CDR2 FVKESK. Trimming removed 0 bases from V and 3 bases from J; junction bases left unmatched: 8. This CDR3 is CASSQDRGQGKVYEQYF. CDR3 in DNA: TGTGCCAGCAGCCAAGATCGGGGACAGGGGAAAGTCTACGAGCAGTACTTC.